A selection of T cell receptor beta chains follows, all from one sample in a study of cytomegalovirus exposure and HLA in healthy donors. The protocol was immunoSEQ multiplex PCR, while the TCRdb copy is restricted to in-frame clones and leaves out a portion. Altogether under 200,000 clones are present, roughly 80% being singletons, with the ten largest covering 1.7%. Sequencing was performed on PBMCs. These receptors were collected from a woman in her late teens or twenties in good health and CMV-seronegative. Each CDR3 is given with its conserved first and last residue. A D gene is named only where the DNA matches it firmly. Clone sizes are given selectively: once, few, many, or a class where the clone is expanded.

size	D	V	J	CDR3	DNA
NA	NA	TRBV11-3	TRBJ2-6	CASSFEGYGSGANVLTF	TGTGCCAGCAGCTTTGAGGGCTACGGCTCTGGGGCCAACGTCCTGACTTTC
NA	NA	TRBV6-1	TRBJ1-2	CASSGTSNPSGGHTF	TGTGCCAGCAGTGGCACATCGAACCCATCGGGTGGCCACACCTTC
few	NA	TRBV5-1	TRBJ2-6	CASSGEGSSGANVLTF	TGCGCCAGCAGTGGCGAGGGATCCTCTGGGGCCAACGTCCTGACTTTC
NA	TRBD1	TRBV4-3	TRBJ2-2	CASSHDRVGTGELFF	TGCGCCAGCAGCCACGACAGGGTAGGCACCGGGGAGCTGTTTTTT
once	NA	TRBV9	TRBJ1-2	CASSVEWGGYGYTF	TGTGCCAGCAGCGTAGAGTGGGGCGGCTATGGCTACACCTTC
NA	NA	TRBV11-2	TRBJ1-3	CASSSGYSGNTIYF	TGTGCCAGCAGCTCAGGGTACTCTGGAAACACCATATATTTT
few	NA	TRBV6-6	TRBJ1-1	CASSYGTGTMNTEAFF	TGTGCCAGCAGTTACGGAACAGGGACCATGAACACTGAAGCTTTCTTT
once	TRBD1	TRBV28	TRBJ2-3	CASSGPGQVADTQYF	TGTGCCAGCAGTGGTCCGGGACAGGTTGCAGATACGCAGTATTTT
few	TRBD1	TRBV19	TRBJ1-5	CASALPGGRQPQHF	TGTGCCAGTGCCCTCCCAGGGGGGCGTCAGCCCCAGCATTTT
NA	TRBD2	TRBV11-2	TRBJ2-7	CASSLRLAGGYEQYF	TGTGCCAGCAGCCTAAGACTAGCGGGAGGGTACGAGCAGTACTTC
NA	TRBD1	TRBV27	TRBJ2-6	CASSRNYPGQPTSGANVLTF	TGTGCCAGCAGTCGTAATTACCCGGGACAGCCAACCTCTGGGGCCAACGTCCTGACTTTC
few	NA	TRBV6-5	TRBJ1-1	CASSPGVLGGTEAFF	TGTGCCAGCAGCCCAGGGGTTCTCGGGGGGACTGAAGCTTTCTTT
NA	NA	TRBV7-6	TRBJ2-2	CASSQGRTEELFF	TGTGCCAGCAGCCAGGGCCGGACCGAGGAGCTGTTTTTT
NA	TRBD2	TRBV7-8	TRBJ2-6	CASSLLAGASGANVLTF	TGTGCCAGCAGCTTACTAGCGGGAGCATCTGGGGCCAACGTCCTGACTTTC
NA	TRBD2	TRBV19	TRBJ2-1	CASSRLAGVYNEQFF	TGTGCCAGTAGTCGACTAGCGGGAGTCTACAATGAGCAGTTCTTC
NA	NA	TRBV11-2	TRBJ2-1	CASSLDLRGDEQFF	TGTGCCAGCAGCTTAGATCTAAGAGGCGATGAGCAGTTCTTC
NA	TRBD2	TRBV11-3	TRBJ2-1	CASSLERGLAGGYNEQFF	TGTGCCAGCAGCTTAGAGCGGGGCCTAGCGGGAGGTTACAATGAGCAGTTCTTC
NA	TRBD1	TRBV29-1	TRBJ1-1	CSGRQGNSEAFF	TGCAGCGGTAGACAGGGGAACTCTGAAGCTTTCTTT
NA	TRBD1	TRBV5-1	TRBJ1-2	CASSLGTGEEGYTF	TGCGCCAGCAGCTTGGGGACAGGGGAGGAAGGCTACACCTTC
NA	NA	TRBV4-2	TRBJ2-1	CASSQGGRESYNEQFF	TGTGCCAGCAGCCAAGGGGGTCGGGAGTCCTACAATGAGCAGTTCTTC
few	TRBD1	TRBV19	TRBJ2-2	CASSEGQGGGGELFF	TGTGCTTCTAGCGAGGGACAGGGAGGTGGCGGGGAGCTGTTTTTT
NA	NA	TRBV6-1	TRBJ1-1	CASSRIRGREAFF	TGTGCCAGCAGTAGAATCAGGGGAAGGGAAGCTTTCTTT
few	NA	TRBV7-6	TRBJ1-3	CASSFVQGTGNTIYF	TGTGCCAGCAGCTTCGTACAGGGAACTGGAAACACCATATATTTT
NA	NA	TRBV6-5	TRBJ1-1	CASRYLAGSYTEAFF	TGTGCCAGCAGATATCTGGCGGGGTCGTACACTGAAGCTTTCTTT
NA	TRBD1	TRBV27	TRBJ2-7	CASRPGTVGYEQYF	TGTGCCAGCCGCCCCGGGACAGTTGGCTACGAGCAGTACTTC
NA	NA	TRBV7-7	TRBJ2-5	CASSLGLAGETQYF	TGTGCCAGCAGCTTAGGATTAGCTGGAGAGACCCAGTACTTC
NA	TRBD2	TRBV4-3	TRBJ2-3	CASSQRTGRIARLAGSTDTQYF	TGCGCCAGCAGCCAACGGACAGGACGAATCGCGAGGCTAGCGGGGAGCACAGATACGCAGTATTTT
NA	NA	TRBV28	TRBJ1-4	CASRAPMKMLFF	TGTGCCAGCAGGGCCCCAATGAAAATGTTGTTTTTT
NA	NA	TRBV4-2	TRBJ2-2	CASSQDRLTYTGELFF	TGTGCCAGCAGCCAAGATCGACTAACCTACACCGGGGAGCTGTTTTTT
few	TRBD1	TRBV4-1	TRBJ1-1	CASSQVTGGLDTEAFF	TGCGCCAGCAGCCAAGTAACAGGGGGGTTGGACACTGAAGCTTTCTTT
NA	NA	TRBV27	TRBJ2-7	CASSLQGEQYF	TGTGCCAGCAGTTTACAGGGCGAGCAGTACTTC
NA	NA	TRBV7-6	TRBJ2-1	CASSLETYNEQFF	TGTGCCAGCAGCTTAGAAACATACAATGAGCAGTTCTTC
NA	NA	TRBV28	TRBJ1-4	CASSLKGATNEKLFF	TGTGCCAGCAGTTTAAAGGGGGCAACTAATGAAAAACTGTTTTTT
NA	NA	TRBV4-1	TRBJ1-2	CASSLQGDYGYTF	TGCGCCAGCAGCTTACAGGGAGACTATGGCTACACCTTC
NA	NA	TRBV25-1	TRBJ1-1	CASSLRGGWGTEAFF	TGTGCCAGCAGTCTGAGAGGGGGATGGGGCACTGAAGCTTTCTTT
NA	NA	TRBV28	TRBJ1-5	CASSLNPLNLQPQHF	TGTGCCAGCAGTTTAAATCCCCTAAACTTACAGCCCCAGCATTTT
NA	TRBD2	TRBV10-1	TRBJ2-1	CASSDGLAGNNEQFF	TGCGCCAGCAGTGACGGTCTAGCGGGTAACAATGAGCAGTTCTTC
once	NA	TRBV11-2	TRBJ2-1	CASSLEAGASSYNEQFF	TGTGCCAGCAGCTTAGAGGCAGGCGCCAGCTCCTACAATGAGCAGTTCTTC
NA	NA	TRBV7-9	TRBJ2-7	CASSLFPGYEQYF	TGTGCCAGCAGTCTATTTCCTGGCTACGAGCAGTACTTC
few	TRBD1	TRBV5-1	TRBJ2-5	CASSLGDRAQTQYF	TGCGCCAGCAGCTTGGGAGACAGGGCACAGACCCAGTACTTC
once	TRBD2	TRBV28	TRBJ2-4	CASSFPGLTAKNIQYF	TGTGCCAGCAGTTTTCCGGGACTAACTGCCAAAAACATTCAGTACTTC
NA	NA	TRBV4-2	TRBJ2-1	CASSPQGNEQFF	TGTGCCAGCAGCCCACAGGGTAATGAGCAGTTCTTC
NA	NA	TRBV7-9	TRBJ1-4	CASSYWTVDHEKLFF	TGTGCCAGCAGCTACTGGACAGTAGATCATGAAAAACTGTTTTTT
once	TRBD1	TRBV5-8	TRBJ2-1	CASSWDRDGDEQFF	TGTGCCAGCAGCTGGGACAGGGATGGGGATGAGCAGTTCTTC
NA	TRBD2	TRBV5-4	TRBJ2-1	CASGRDEQFF	TGTGCCAGCGGGAGGGATGAGCAGTTCTTC
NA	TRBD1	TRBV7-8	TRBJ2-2	CASSSTARQGAYGELFF	TGTGCCAGCAGCTCTACCGCCAGGCAGGGGGCCTACGGGGAGCTGTTTTTT
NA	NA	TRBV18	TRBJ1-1	CASSSSADTEAFF	TGTGCCAGCTCTTCATCCGCGGACACTGAAGCTTTCTTT
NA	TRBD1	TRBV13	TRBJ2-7	CASSQDRTGWYEQYF	TGTGCCAGCAGCCAGGACAGGACGGGTTGGTACGAGCAGTACTTC
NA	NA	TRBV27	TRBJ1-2	CASSSGNHGYGYTF	TGTGCCAGCAGTTCAGGAAACCATGGCTATGGCTACACCTTC
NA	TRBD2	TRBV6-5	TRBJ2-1	CASREPGLAGVEQFF	TGTGCCAGCAGAGAGCCGGGACTAGCGGGAGTTGAGCAGTTCTTC